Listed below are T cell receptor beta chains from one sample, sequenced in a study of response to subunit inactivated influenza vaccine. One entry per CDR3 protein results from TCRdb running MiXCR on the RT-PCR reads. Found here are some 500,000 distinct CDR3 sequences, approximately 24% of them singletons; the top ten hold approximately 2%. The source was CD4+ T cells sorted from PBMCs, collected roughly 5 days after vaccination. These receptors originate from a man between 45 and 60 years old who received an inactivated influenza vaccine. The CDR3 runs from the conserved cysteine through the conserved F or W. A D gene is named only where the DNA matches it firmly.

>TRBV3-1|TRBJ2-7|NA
CASSQGSPSSEQYF
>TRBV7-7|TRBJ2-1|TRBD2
CASSLSTSGNEQFF
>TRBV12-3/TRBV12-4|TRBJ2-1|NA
CASSLMVTGTYNEQFF
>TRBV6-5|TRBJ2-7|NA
CASSSAANQYF
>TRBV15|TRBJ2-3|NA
CATSRDLQVVTDTQYF
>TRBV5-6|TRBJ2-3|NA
CASSFLYGTDTQYF
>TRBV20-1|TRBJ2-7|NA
CSSPGLTGYEQYF
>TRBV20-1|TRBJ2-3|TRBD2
CSASLGGGRRSTDTQYF
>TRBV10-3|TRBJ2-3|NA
CAISEPRPPASTDTQYF
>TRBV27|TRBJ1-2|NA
CASSIQENYGYTF
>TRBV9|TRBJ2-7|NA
CASSESGTSYEQYF
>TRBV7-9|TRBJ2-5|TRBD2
CASNSGGERKQETQYF
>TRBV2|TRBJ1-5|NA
CASNAGTRDQPQHF
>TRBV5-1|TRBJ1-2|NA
CASSLAYRDFGYTF
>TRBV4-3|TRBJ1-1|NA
CASSHDDTNTEAFF
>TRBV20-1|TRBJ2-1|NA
CSARVGSGGFRNEQFF
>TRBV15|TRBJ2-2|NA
CATSSTGPGELFF
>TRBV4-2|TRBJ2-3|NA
CASSPHWPQGDTQYF
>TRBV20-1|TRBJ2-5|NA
CSANRQLQETQYF
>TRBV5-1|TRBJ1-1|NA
CASSPGAVTEAFF
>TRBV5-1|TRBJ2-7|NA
CASGPHGAEYEQYF
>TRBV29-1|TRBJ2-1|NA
CSHPGLNEQFF
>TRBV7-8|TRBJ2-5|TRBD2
CASSLWSGEPQETQYF